Each of the 2 T cell receptor beta chains below was sequenced from the same sample in a study of cytomegalovirus exposure and HLA in healthy donors. Primers included in the PCR were 60 Vbeta and 13 Jbeta primers. Measured with immunoSEQ multiplex PCR; TCRdb has only the in-frame clones, and not every one. The sample contains some 140,000 clones, 70% to 80% of which appear only once. Sequenced input: PBMCs. These receptors were taken from a female donor in good health and CMV-seronegative.

This clone was counted once. The chain joins TRBV14 to TRBJ2-3, with TRBD2 as a possible D gene (5 bases). Germline CDR1 reads SGHDN; CDR2 reads FVKESK. The CDR3 is made up of 14 amino acids. Deletions cut 3 bases from V and 10 bases from J, with 17 bases between. CDR3 DNA sequence: TGTGCCAGCAGCCACCCAACTAGAATCGGGGCGCAGTATTTT. Translation gives CASSHPTRIGAQYF.

This rearrangement joins TRBV28 to TRBJ2-1; TRBD2 agrees at 8 bases. V gave up 6 bases and J gave up 1 base; unmatched junction bases: 8. Germline V CDR1 and CDR2: MDHEN, SYDVKM. This CDR3 is built from 16 residues. The CDR3 is CASRSLAGSSYNEQFF. The CDR3 region has the DNA TGTGCCAGCAGGTCATTAGCGGGGTCATCCTACAATGAGCAGTTCTTC. Using reference TRBV28 and TRBJ2-1 for the parts outside the CDR3, the full variable domain is DVKVTQSSRYLVKRTGEKVFLECVQDMDHENMFWYRQDPGLGLRLIYFSYDVKMKEKGDIPEGYSVSREKKERFSLILESASTNQTSMYLCASRSLAGSSYNEQFFGPGTRLTVL.